These 7 T cell receptor beta chains were all obtained from the same sample, sequenced in a study of T cell responses to AZD1222 COVID-19 vaccine. Assay: immunoSEQ multiplex PCR; the TCRdb copy retains only in-frame clones and omits some. This sample has about 180,000 clones, with around 90% found just once. The specimen comprised peripheral blood, sampled on day 0 of AZD1222 vaccination. The source is an adult in good health.

This chain links TRBV9 with TRBJ2-5; TRBD2 agrees at 8 bases. V gave up 1 base and J gave up 5 bases; unmatched junction bases: 4. Germline V gene lookup returns CDR1 SGDLS and CDR2 YYNGEE. The CDR3 consists of 14 residues. For the CDR3, the DNA is TGTGCCAGCAGCGTAAGGCCGGGAGGGGAGACCCAGTACTTC. It yields the protein CASSVRPGGETQYF.

The genes are TRBV5-1 and TRBJ2-3, with 11 bases that match TRBD2. After removal of 5 bases from V and 8 bases from J, the junction contained 19 bases not matched to a gene. The CDR3 is 18 amino acids. Per the germline V gene, CDR1 is SGHRS and CDR2 is YFSETQ. CDR3 residues: CASSFPLAGGPFQSTQYF. CDR3 nucleotide sequence: TGCGCCAGCAGTTTCCCATTAGCGGGAGGGCCCTTCCAGAGTACGCAGTATTTT.

The chain combines TRBV19 with TRBJ1-1; 10 bases are a match to TRBD1. Germline CDR1 reads LNHDA; CDR2 reads SQIVND (reference sequence). The CDR3 has 14 residues. The junction had 5 bases not matched to a gene; V was cut back by 6 bases and J by 4 bases. The CDR3 DNA reads TGTGCCAGTAGAGGGGACAGGGGTTTCACTGAAGCTTTCTTT. Amino acid sequence: CASRGDRGFTEAFF. Full variable domain (rest looked up from reference TRBV19 and TRBJ1-1): DGGITQSPKYLFRKEGQNVTLSCEQNLNHDAMYWYRQDPGQGLRLIYYSQIVNDFQKGDIAEGYSVSREKKESFPLTVTSAQKNPTAFYLCASRGDRGFTEAFFGQGTRLTVV.

V gene TRBV6-2 or TRBV6-3 combines with J gene TRBJ2-3; D gene unclear. V was pared by 6 bases and J by 4 bases, with 14 bases between. Germline CDR1 and CDR2: MNHEY and SVGEGT. CDR3 length: 14 amino acids. The CDR3 DNA sequence: TGTGCCAGCAGCTCCCCGGGTGGCGCAGATACGCAGTATTTT. Translated: CASSSPGGADTQYF.

This rearrangement joins TRBV3-1 (or the pseudogene TRBV3-2) to TRBJ2-7, with 10 bases that match TRBD2. The J segment lost 2 bases and the V segment lost 3 bases, leaving 10 bases of the junction unmatched. The CDR3 contains 17 residues. Germline CDR1 is LGHDT and CDR2 is YNNKEL (reference sequence). The CDR3 sequence: CASSHMMASGSPYEQYF. The CDR3 nucleotides are TGTGCCAGCAGCCATATGATGGCTAGCGGGAGCCCCTACGAGCAGTACTTC.

This chain uses TRBV5-1 with TRBJ1-2, with 7 positions matching TRBD1. Germline V CDR1 and CDR2: SGHRS, YFSETQ. With 3 bases clipped from V and 5 bases from J, the junction kept 7 bases outside the gene matches. This CDR3 comprises 14 residues. The DNA for the CDR3 is TGCGCCAGCAGCTCGACCGGGACAGCTTATGGCTACACCTTC. It translates to CASSSTGTAYGYTF.

This chain joins TRBV5-4 and TRBJ2-7, with 11 bases that match TRBD2. J was trimmed by 5 bases and V by 2 bases; bases with no gene match: 6. Germline V gene data show CDR1 as SGHNT and CDR2 as YYREEE (reference sequence). The CDR3 loop spans 15 amino acids. CDR3 coding DNA: TGTGCCAGCAGCTTAGCAGGACTAGCGGGTCACGAGCAGTACTTC. This translates into CASSLAGLAGHEQYF. The full variable domain, in which reference TRBV5-4 and TRBJ2-7 provide the parts outside the CDR3, is ETGVTQSPTHLIKTRGQQVTLRCSSQSGHNTVSWYQQALGQGPQFIFQYYREEENGRGNFPPRFSGLQFPNYSSELNVNALELDDSALYLCASSLAGLAGHEQYFGPGTRLTVT.